These T cell receptor beta chains were read from a single sample in a study of Graves' ophthalmopathy and Graves' hyperthyroidism. One entry per CDR3 protein, called by TCRdb with MiXCR from the multiplex PCR reads. The repertoire consists of hundreds of thousands of distinct CDR3 sequences, with more than 40% occurring once and the leading ten covering roughly 3%. Sequencing input: peripheral blood. The receptors were gathered from an adult man with Graves' ophthalmopathy. CDR3s include the opening cysteine and the closing phenylalanine or tryptophan. The order of the fields is D gene, J gene, V gene, clone size, CDR3 protein, CDR3 DNA. D genes are given only for firm matches. Clone size is given for some rows only: seen once, a few or many times, or a class if the clone is expanded.

>-|TRBJ2-7|TRBV29-1|many
CSVHLGEAYEQYF
TGCAGCGTTCACCTTGGGGAGGCCTACGAGCAGTACTTC
>TRBD1|TRBJ1-2|TRBV7-2|many
CASSSSGTDVNYGYTF
TGTGCCAGCAGCTCATCCGGGACAGATGTCAACTATGGCTACACCTTC
>TRBD1|TRBJ1-1|TRBV5-6|-
CASSWDRDTEALF
TGTGCCAGCAGCTGGGACAGGGACACTGAAGCTCTCTTT
>-|TRBJ1-6|TRBV10-2|many
CASSERETRTHSPLHF
TGCGCCAGCAGTGAGAGGGAGACACGCACTCATTCACCCCTCCACTTT
>-|TRBJ1-2|TRBV10-3|-
CAIKDIGYTF
TGTGCCATCAAAGATATCGGCTACACCTTC
>TRBD1|TRBJ2-5|TRBV7-9|many
CASSQTGGVETQYF
TGTGCCAGCAGTCAGACAGGGGGCGTGGAGACCCAGTACTTC
>-|TRBJ1-6|TRBV10-3|-
CAITGAGFSPLHF
TGTGCCATCACAGGGGCAGGGTTTTCACCCCTCCACTTT
>TRBD1|TRBJ1-1|TRBV29-1|-
CSVVRTGNTEAFF
TGCAGCGTTGTGCGGACAGGAAACACTGAAGCTTTCTTT
>-|TRBJ1-1|TRBV10-3|many
CAIRGLFAEAFF
TGTGCCATCAGAGGGTTGTTCGCTGAAGCTTTCTTT
>-|TRBJ2-5|TRBV15|-
CATSSQWVLETQYF
TGTGCCACCAGCAGCCAGTGGGTGCTCGAGACCCAGTACTTC
>-|TRBJ1-4|TRBV7-8|many
CASSLELGKGEKLFF
TGTGCCAGCAGCTTAGAACTGGGAAAAGGGGAAAAACTGTTTTTT
>-|TRBJ1-4|TRBV10-3|many
CAISPDRHPNEKLFF
TGTGCCATCAGTCCGGACCGCCACCCTAATGAAAAACTGTTTTTT
>TRBD1|TRBJ1-5|TRBV19|many
CASSTTGLYSGSNQPQHF
TGTGCCAGTAGTACGACAGGGCTATATTCGGGTAGCAATCAGCCCCAGCATTTT
>-|TRBJ1-4|TRBV19|-
CAWTQYATNEKLFF
TGTGCCTGGACACAGTATGCAACTAATGAAAAACTGTTTTTT
>TRBD1|TRBJ1-1|TRBV10-3|-
CASSELQGFDTEAFF
TGTGCCAGCAGTGAACTACAGGGGTTCGACACTGAAGCTTTCTTT
>-|TRBJ1-1|TRBV7-8|many
CASSFGRGEETEAFF
TGTGCCAGCAGCTTCGGACGGGGAGAGGAGACTGAAGCTTTCTTT
>-|TRBJ1-5|TRBV10-3|many
CAKRQRNQPQHF
TGTGCCAAGCGGCAGCGGAATCAGCCCCAGCATTTT
>-|TRBJ1-1|TRBV29-1|-
CSGTAGLSEAFF
TGCAGCGGTACGGCCGGGCTTAGTGAAGCTTTCTTT
>TRBD2|TRBJ2-5|TRBV25-1|many
CASSPQRLAGDLLSVQETQYF
TGTGCCAGCAGTCCACAGCGACTAGCGGGGGACTTACTTTCCGTCCAAGAGACCCAGTACTTC
>-|TRBJ2-6|TRBV7-2|many
CASSLALLGSGANVLTF
TGTGCCAGCAGCTTAGCGCTCTTGGGTTCTGGGGCCAACGTCCTGACTTTC
>TRBD1|TRBJ1-4|TRBV29-1|-
CCEIGTGGSEKLFF
TGCTGCGAAATTGGGACAGGGGGCAGTGAAAAACTGTTTTTT
>-|TRBJ1-6|TRBV5-8|many
CASSLGHSPLHF
TGTGCCAGCAGCTTGGGGCATTCACCCCTCCACTTT
>-|TRBJ2-6|TRBV11-3|many
CASSGGGDSSGANVLTF
TGTGCCAGCAGCGGGGGGGGCGATTCCTCTGGAGCCAACGTCCTGACTTTC
>-|TRBJ2-7|TRBV10-3|-
CAISARSGEQYF
TGTGCCATCAGTGCGAGGAGTGGAGAGCAGTACTTC
>-|TRBJ1-5|TRBV15|-
CATSSSRVGQPQHF
TGTGCCACCAGCAGTTCCAGGGTAGGGCAGCCCCAGCATTTT
>TRBD1|TRBJ1-6|TRBV6-6|many
CASSYLGQADSPLHF
TGTGCCAGCAGTTACCTGGGACAGGCTGATTCACCCCTCCACTTT
>TRBD1|TRBJ1-1|TRBV7-2|-
CASSLVQGTEAFF
TGTGCCAGCAGCTTAGTACAGGGGACTGAAGCTTTCTTT
>TRBD1|TRBJ1-4|TRBV7-2|-
CASSQGAGGEKLFF
TGTGCCAGCAGCCAAGGGGCAGGGGGTGAAAAACTGTTTTTT
>-|TRBJ2-5|TRBV29-1|-
CSVEVTTRETQYF
TGCAGCGTTGAAGTGACGACAAGGGAGACCCAGTACTTC
>TRBD1|TRBJ2-7|TRBV7-9|many
CASSPRGQAYEQYF
TGTGCCAGCTCCCCCCGGGGACAGGCCTACGAGCAGTACTTC
>-|TRBJ1-2|TRBV25-1|-
CASSQAWDTSGGYTF
TGTGCCAGCAGCCAAGCCTGGGACACCTCGGGTGGCTACACCTTC
>-|TRBJ1-1|TRBV4-1|few
CASSQDRVMHEAFF
TGCGCCAGCAGCCAAGATCGAGTAATGCATGAAGCTTTCTTT
>-|TRBJ1-3|TRBV10-3|few
CASNRRVSSGNTIYF
TGTGCCAGCAATAGGAGGGTTAGCTCTGGAAACACCATATATTTT
>-|TRBJ1-1|TRBV9|many
CASSTRMNTEAFF
TGTGCCAGCAGCACCAGAATGAACACTGAAGCTTTCTTT
>-|TRBJ2-5|TRBV6-5|many
CASSPITAGETQYF
TGTGCCAGCAGTCCAATCACGGCGGGAGAGACCCAGTACTTC
>TRBD1|TRBJ1-2|TRBV10-3|many
CAISVYWTGIRPNYGYTF
TGTGCCATCAGTGTTTATTGGACAGGGATTCGTCCTAACTATGGCTACACCTTC
>TRBD2|TRBJ2-7|TRBV25-1|-
CARILAGGHEQYF
TGTGCTAGAATACTAGCGGGGGGCCACGAGCAGTACTTC
>-|TRBJ2-1|TRBV5-6|-
CASSFSGDNEQFF
TGTGCCAGCAGCTTCTCAGGGGACAATGAGCAGTTCTTC
>-|TRBJ1-2|TRBV25-1|-
CASSYGGLAYGYTF
TGTGCCAGCAGTTACGGGGGACTTGCCTATGGCTACACCTTC